These 7 T cell receptor beta chains came from one sample sequenced in a study of T cell responses to AZD1222 COVID-19 vaccine. The table came from immunoSEQ multiplex PCR; TCRdb's copy has only in-frame clones and leaves some out. The sample includes tens of thousands of clones, 75% to 90% of them seen just once. Sequencing was performed on peripheral blood, taken on day 0 of AZD1222 vaccination. These receptors were collected from an adult in good health.

The chain carries TRBV28 and TRBJ2-7, with D possibly matching TRBD1 (5 bases). The V end lost 1 base, the J end lost 2 bases, and 9 bases lay between the germline ends. Germline-derived CDR1 and CDR2 are MDHEN and SYDVKM. The CDR3 covers 14 residues. This CDR3 reads CASSLFSGTYEQYF. CDR3 in DNA: TGTGCCAGCAGTTTATTTTCAGGGACCTACGAGCAGTACTTC.

In this sample, this clone turned up once. The V call is TRBV28, the J call TRBJ2-5, with no clear D. V lost 6 bases to trimming and J lost 0 bases, with 11 bases between them. The germline gives CDR1 MDHEN, CDR2 SYDVKM. The CDR3 covers 14 residues. The CDR3 DNA follows: TGTGCCAGCAGCGAAATCGCCTACCAAGAGACCCAGTACTTC. Its protein is CASSEIAYQETQYF.

In nucleotides, the CDR3 is TGCGCCAGCAGCTTGGTGGCAGGGGAATGGACCCAGTACTTC. Protein sequence: CASSLVAGEWTQYF. This chain connects TRBV5-1 to TRBJ2-5, with a tentative D call TRBD1 (6 bases). CDR3 length equals 14 residues. CDR1 is SGHRS and CDR2 is YFSETQ in the germline V gene. V lost 0 bases and J lost 7, with 13 bases in between. Supplemented by reference TRBV5-1 and TRBJ2-5, the full variable domain reads KAGVTQTPRYLIKTRGQQVTLSCSPISGHRSVSWYQQTPGQGLQFLFEYFSETQRNKGNFPGRFSGRQFSNSRSEMNVSTLELGDSALYLCASSLVAGEWTQYFGPGTRLLVL.

This rearrangement joins TRBV7-3 to TRBJ2-3, with D maybe TRBD2 (5 bases). Trimming took off 5 bases at V and 6 bases at J, with 15 bases between the two ends. Germline loops: CDR1 SGHTA, CDR2 FQGTGA. The CDR3 is 14 residues long. The CDR3 sequence is CASSLELRGDTQYF. The CDR3 nucleotides read TGTGCCAGCAGCCTAGAATTGCGAGGGGATACGCAGTATTTT.

This clone was seen only a few times. The chain is built from TRBV30 and TRBJ1-2, with no clear D. V was cut by 2 bases and J by 7 bases, with 8 bases left in between. Germline values: CDR1 GTSNPN, CDR2 SVGIG (reference sequence). The CDR3 has 11 amino acids. CDR3 sequence reads: CAWSLGSGYTF. The DNA of the CDR3 is TGTGCCTGGAGTCTGGGGTCTGGCTACACCTTC. Together with reference TRBV30 and TRBJ1-2, the CDR3 gives the full variable domain: SQTIHQWPATLVQPVGSPLSLECTVEGTSNPNLYWYRQAAGRGLQLLFYSVGIGQISSEVPQNLSASRPQDRQFILSSKKLLLSDSGFYLCAWSLGSGYTFGSGTRLTVV.

This chain joins TRBV29-1 and TRBJ1-4; 8 bases are a match to TRBD1. Unmatched junction bases numbered 4, after V lost 7 bases and J lost 3 bases. CDR3 length: 13 residues. Germline CDR1 and CDR2: SQVTM and ANQGSEA. CDR3 in DNA: TGCAGCGCCGGACAGGGTTCTAATGAAAAACTGTTTTTT. Amino acids: CSAGQGSNEKLFF.

The gene calls are TRBV4-1 and TRBJ1-5, with D possibly being TRBD1 (5 bases). CDR3 length equals 15 residues. Looked up from germline, CDR1 is MGHRA and CDR2 is YSYEKL. V was cut by 0 bases and J by 7 bases, with 13 bases left in between. In nucleotides, the CDR3 is TGCGCCAGCAGCCAAGAAAGCCAGGGAGGACAGCCCCAGCATTTT. Encoded protein: CASSQESQGGQPQHF.